The clone carrying this T cell receptor (beta chain) has a count of ten or more. Its antigen is still unknown. Every sequencing run gave over 190 million TCR-beta sequences, taken from 15-18 subjects. Each CDR3 protein gets one entry after TCRdb re-called the 5' RACE reads with MiXCR. The data contain approximately 86,000 distinct CDR3 sequences, approximately 2.4% of them seen just once; the ten biggest clones take up around 1.1%. This record comes from a study of neurological immune-mediated disorders. Study background: The multiple sclerosis group of some 35 included approximately 30 relapsing-remitting and 3 secondary progressive patients. Whole-study results and caveats: The level of TCR clonal expansion was highest in patients with HTLV-1-associated myelopathy and lowest in multiple sclerosis, where it fell below the level seen in healthy controls.

This CDR3 has 14 amino acids. Germline lookup yields CDR1 SNHLY and CDR2 FYNNEI. Trimming took 8 bases from V and 7 from J; bases not matched to a gene: 11. This clonotype was obtained from a woman aged 25 to 39 with multiple sclerosis. The sequenced sample was PBMCs. The chain is built from TRBV2 and TRBJ2-5; 9 nucleotides agree with TRBD2. The CDR3 loop reads CASGRAGGSGTQYF. CDR3 nucleotide sequence: TGTGCCAGCGGGAGAGCGGGAGGATCTGGGACCCAGTACTTC.